This TCR beta chain originates from a study of shared clonotypes between healthy human individuals. The wider study: The composition of the donors was a couple of women and a few men aged 18 to 49.

V was pared by 2 bases and J by 11 bases, with 10 bases of the junction left unmatched. There are 14 residues in the CDR3. CDR1 is MNHNY and CDR2 is SVGAGI in the germline V gene (reference sequence). Per sorted-subset replicate PCR, input was approximately 180 ng DNA, representing 30,000 to 35,000 T cell genomes. Sequencing used immunoSEQ multiplex PCR; TCRdb keeps in-frame clones, though not all of them. The sample has approximately 2.1 million clones, approximately 95% seen once. Investigators divided CD4+ cells into CD45RA+ naive and CD45RA-negative memory subsets. The sequenced sample consisted of naive CD4+ T cells from PBMCs. As for subset: CD45RA+ positively selected. This chain uses TRBV6-6 with TRBJ1-1; TRBD1 matches 8 bases. This clonotype was obtained from a man between 18 and 29 years old in good health. Some clones in this sample may be carry-over from other donors' samples. The CDR3 bases are TGTGCCAGCAGTTACCAGGGGGCCCAGATGCGGGCTTTCTTT. Its protein product is CASSYQGAQMRAFF.